This TCR beta chain stems from a study of cytomegalovirus exposure and HLA in healthy donors. Study-wide findings and caveats: As a later analysis showed, a missense DCLRE1C variant was linked to trimming of TCR beta V- and J-genes. As immune exposure information, only CMV serostatus was available. There was a cluster of highly shared sequence variants that was likely a sequencing artifact.

Points on this clone: Its target is unknown.

60 Vbeta and 13 Jbeta primers were used in PCR. Profiled with immunoSEQ multiplex PCR; TCRdb holds only in-frame clones, not every one. In the table there are about 150,000 clones, around 80% of which are singletons. Germline CDR1 and CDR2: LNHDA and SQIVND (reference sequence). The V end lost 2 bases, the J end lost 1 base, and 14 bases lay between the germline ends. The CDR3 contains 16 residues. This clonotype originated in a middle-aged woman in good health and CMV-seropositive. Sequencing was carried out using PBMCs. The chain links TRBV19 to TRBJ2-5; D gene ambiguous. The CDR3 protein is CASSINGALPQETQYF. The CDR3 DNA reads TGTGCCAGTAGTATAAATGGAGCCCTCCCCCAAGAGACCCAGTACTTC.